This T cell receptor beta chain derives from a study of PD-1 blockade in mismatch repair-deficient tumors. The repertoire was sequenced with immunoSEQ multiplex PCR; TCRdb's copy has only in-frame clones and lacks some. The table includes 35,000 to 40,000 clones, about four fifths detected once. Germline loops: CDR1 MGHRA, CDR2 YSYEKL. V lost 4 bases, J lost 5 bases, and 12 bases stayed unmatched. The CDR3 is made up of 18 amino acids. The TCR originated in an adult with mismatch repair-deficient cancer. The genes are TRBV4-1 and TRBJ2-7, with 15 positions matching TRBD2. The sequencing here drew on peripheral blood, taken 4 weeks after starting pembrolizumab. The CDR3 nucleotides are TGCGCCAGCAGCCCTGGACTAGCGGGAGGGCCTCTCATACACGAGCAGTACTTC. Encoded protein: CASSPGLAGGPLIHEQYF.